This T cell receptor beta chain comes out of a study of cytotoxic CD8 clonotypes in ibrutinib-treated CLL. Across the whole study: Collecting the response samples happened after a median about eleven months of treatment, with a range of 6 to 36. Study-level results: Baseline-level clonality went beyond age-matched healthy donors and moved in step with circulating CD8+ T-cell counts.

Notes on this clone: As yet, its antigen is unknown.

Investigators sought sequencing depths of between 1 in 200,000 and 1 in 1 million T cells. Sequencing was performed with immunoSEQ multiplex PCR; in TCRdb, only in-frame clones are kept and a portion is missing. The table includes hundreds of thousands of clones, 70% detected once. Genomic DNA (roughly 1.8 micrograms) was obtained from cryopreserved PBMCs for construction of TCR beta libraries. The junction had 11 bases not matched to a gene; V was cut back by 5 bases and J by 4 bases. This CDR3 spans 16 amino acids. CDR1 and CDR2 from the germline V gene are MNHEY and SMNVEV (reference sequence). The rearrangement uses TRBV27 and TRBJ2-1; 7 positions agree with TRBD1. The source material was PBMCs, sampled after 24 months of ibrutinib treatment. This receptor was obtained from a human donor with chronic lymphocytic leukemia. This CDR3 reads CASSERQGNSYNEQFF. The CDR3 DNA sequence: TGTGCCAGCAGTGAACGACAGGGCAATAGTTACAATGAGCAGTTCTTC.